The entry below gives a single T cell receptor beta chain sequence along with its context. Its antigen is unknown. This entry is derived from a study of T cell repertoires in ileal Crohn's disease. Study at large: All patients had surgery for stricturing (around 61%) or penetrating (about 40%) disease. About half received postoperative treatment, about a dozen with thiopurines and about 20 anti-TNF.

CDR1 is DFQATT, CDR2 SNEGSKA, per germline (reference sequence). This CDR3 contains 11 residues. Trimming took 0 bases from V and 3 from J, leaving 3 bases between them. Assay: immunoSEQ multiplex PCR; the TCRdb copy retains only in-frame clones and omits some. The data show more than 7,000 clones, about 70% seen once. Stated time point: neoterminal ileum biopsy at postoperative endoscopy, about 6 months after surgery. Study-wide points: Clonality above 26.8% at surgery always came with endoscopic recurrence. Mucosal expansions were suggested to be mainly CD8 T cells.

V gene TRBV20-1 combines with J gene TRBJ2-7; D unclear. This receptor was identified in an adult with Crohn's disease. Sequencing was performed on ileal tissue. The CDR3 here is CSARDGYEQYF. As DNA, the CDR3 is TGCAGTGCTAGAGACGGCTACGAGCAGTACTTC.